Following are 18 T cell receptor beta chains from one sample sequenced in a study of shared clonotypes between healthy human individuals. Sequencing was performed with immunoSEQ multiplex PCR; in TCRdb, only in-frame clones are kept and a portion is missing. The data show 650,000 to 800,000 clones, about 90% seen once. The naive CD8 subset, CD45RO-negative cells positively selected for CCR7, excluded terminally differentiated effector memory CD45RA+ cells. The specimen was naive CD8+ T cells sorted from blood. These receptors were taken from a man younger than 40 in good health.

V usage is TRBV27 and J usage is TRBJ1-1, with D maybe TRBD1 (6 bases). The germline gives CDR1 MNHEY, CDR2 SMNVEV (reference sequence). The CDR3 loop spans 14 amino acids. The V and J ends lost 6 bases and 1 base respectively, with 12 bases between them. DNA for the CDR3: TGTGCCAGCAGACAGGGATTTGGGAACACTGAAGCTTTCTTT. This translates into CASRQGFGNTEAFF.

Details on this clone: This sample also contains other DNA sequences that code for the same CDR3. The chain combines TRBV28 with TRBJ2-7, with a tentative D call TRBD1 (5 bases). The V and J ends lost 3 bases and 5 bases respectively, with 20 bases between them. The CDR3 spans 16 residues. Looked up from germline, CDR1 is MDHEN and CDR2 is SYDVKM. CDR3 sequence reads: CASSLFLGRTYHEQYF. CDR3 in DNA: TGTGCCAGCAGTTTGTTTTTAGGCCGGACATACCACGAGCAGTACTTC. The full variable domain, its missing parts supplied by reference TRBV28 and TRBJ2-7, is DVKVTQSSRYLVKRTGEKVFLECVQDMDHENMFWYRQDPGLGLRLIYFSYDVKMKEKGDIPEGYSVSREKKERFSLILESASTNQTSMYLCASSLFLGRTYHEQYFGPGTRLTVT.

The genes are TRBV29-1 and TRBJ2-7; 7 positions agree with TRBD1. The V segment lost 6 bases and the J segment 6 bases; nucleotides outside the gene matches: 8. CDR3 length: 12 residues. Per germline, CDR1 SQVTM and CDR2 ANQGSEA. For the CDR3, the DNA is TGCAGCGTGCGGACAGGTCTAGGCGAGCAGTACTTC. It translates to CSVRTGLGEQYF.

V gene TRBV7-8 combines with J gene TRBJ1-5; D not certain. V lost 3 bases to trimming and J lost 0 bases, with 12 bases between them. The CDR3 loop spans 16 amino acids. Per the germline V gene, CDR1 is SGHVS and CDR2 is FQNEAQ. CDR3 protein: CASSFQGAYSNQPQHF. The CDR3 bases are TGTGCCAGCAGCTTTCAAGGTGCTTATAGCAATCAGCCCCAGCATTTT.

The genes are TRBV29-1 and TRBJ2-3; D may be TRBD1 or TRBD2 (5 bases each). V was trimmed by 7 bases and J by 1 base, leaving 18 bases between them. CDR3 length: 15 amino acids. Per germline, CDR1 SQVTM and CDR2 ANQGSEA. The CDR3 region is CSAQGEHGGTDTQYF. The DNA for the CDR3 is TGCAGCGCTCAGGGAGAGCATGGGGGCACAGATACGCAGTATTTT.

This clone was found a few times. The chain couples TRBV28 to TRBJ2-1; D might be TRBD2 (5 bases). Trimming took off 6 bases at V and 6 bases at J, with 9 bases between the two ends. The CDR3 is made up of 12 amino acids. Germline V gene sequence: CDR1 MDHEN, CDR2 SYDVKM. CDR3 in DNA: TGTGCCAGCAGAGGGAGTTTCAATGAGCAGTTCTTC. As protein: CASRGSFNEQFF.

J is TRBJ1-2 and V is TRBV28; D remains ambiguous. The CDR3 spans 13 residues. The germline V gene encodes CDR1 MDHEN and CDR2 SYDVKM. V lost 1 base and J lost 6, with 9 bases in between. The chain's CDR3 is CASSLFRIDGYTF. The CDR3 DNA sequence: TGTGCCAGCAGTTTATTCCGGATAGATGGCTACACCTTC.

The CDR3 sequence: CASTLRDRPRTNEKLFF. The DNA for the CDR3 is TGTGCCAGCACCTTGCGGGACAGGCCGAGAACTAATGAAAAACTGTTTTTT. The chain employs TRBV2 and TRBJ1-4, with 8 nucleotides matching TRBD1. There are 17 residues in the CDR3. V shed 7 bases, J shed 1 base, and the junction held 11 bases outside the gene matches. Germline V gene data show CDR1 as SNHLY and CDR2 as FYNNEI.

This CDR3 reads CASSSGLAGPRRETQYF. In DNA form, the CDR3 reads TGCGCCAGCAGCAGCGGACTAGCGGGACCAAGGAGGGAGACCCAGTACTTC. J is TRBJ2-5 and V is TRBV5-1, with TRBD2 matching 12 bases. Per the germline V gene, CDR1 is SGHRS and CDR2 is YFSETQ. Trimming took 4 bases from V and 5 from J; bases not matched to a gene: 12. The CDR3 spans 17 residues. Full variable domain (remainder filled in from reference TRBV5-1 and TRBJ2-5): KAGVTQTPRYLIKTRGQQVTLSCSPISGHRSVSWYQQTPGQGLQFLFEYFSETQRNKGNFPGRFSGRQFSNSRSEMNVSTLELGDSALYLCASSSGLAGPRRETQYFGPGTRLLVL.

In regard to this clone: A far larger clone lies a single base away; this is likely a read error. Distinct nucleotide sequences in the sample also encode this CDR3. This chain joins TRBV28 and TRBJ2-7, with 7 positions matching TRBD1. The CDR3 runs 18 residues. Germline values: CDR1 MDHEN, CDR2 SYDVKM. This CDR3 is CASRSMVIFWDSSYEQYF. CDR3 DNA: TGCGCCAGCAGAAGCATGGTAATTTTTTGGGACAGCTCCTACGAGCAGTACTTC.

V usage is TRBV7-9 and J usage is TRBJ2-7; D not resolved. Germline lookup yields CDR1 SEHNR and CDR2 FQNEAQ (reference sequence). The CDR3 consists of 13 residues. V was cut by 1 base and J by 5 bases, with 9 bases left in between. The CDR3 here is CASSLGDLDEQYF. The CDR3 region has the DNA TGTGCCAGCAGCTTAGGCGATCTCGACGAGCAGTACTTC. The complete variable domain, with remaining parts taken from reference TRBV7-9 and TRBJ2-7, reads DTGVSQNPRHKITKRGQNVTFRCDPISEHNRLYWYRQTLGQGPEFLTYFQNEAQLEKSRLLSDRFSAERPKGSFSTLEIQRTEQGDSAMYLCASSLGDLDEQYFGPGTRLTVT.

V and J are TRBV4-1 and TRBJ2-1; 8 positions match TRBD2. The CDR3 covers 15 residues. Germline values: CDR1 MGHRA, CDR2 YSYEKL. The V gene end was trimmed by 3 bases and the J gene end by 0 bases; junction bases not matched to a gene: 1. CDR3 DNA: TGCGCCAGCAGCCACGGGACTAGCTCCTACAATGAGCAGTTCTTC. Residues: CASSHGTSSYNEQFF.

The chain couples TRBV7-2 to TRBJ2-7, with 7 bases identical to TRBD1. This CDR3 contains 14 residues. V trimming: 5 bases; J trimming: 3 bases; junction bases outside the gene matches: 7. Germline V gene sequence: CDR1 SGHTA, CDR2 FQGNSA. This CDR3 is CASSPRQGYYEQYF. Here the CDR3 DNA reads TGTGCCAGCAGCCCCAGACAGGGCTACTACGAGCAGTACTTC.

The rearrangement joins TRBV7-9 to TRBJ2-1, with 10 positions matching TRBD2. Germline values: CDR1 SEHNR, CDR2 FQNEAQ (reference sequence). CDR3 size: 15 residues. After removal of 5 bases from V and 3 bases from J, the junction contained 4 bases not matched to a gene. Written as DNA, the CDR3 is TGTGCCAGCAGCCCCGGACTAGCGGTCTACAATGAGCAGTTCTTC. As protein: CASSPGLAVYNEQFF.

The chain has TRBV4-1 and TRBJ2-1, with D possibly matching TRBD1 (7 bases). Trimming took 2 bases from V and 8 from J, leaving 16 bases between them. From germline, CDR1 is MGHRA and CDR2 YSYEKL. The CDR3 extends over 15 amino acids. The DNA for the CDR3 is TGCGCCAGCAGCCAATTGCAGCAGGGGGGCTATGAGCAGTTCTTC. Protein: CASSQLQQGGYEQFF.

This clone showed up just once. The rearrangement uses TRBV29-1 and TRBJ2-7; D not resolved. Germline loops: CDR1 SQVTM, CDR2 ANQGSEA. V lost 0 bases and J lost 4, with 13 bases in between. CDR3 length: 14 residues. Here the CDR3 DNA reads TGCAGCGTTGAAGAAGGCGATTCCGGGTACGAGCAGTACTTC. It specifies CSVEEGDSGYEQYF.

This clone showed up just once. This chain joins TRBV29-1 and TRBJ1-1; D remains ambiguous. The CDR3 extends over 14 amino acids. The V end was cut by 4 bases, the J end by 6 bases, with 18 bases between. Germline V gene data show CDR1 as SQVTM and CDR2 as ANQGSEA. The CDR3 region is CSVGGQQGFSEAFF. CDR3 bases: TGCAGCGTTGGAGGTCAACAAGGGTTCTCTGAAGCTTTCTTT.

The CDR3 loop reads CASSPQGVGTEAFF. CDR3 bases: TGTGCCAGCAGCCCACAGGGGGTGGGCACTGAAGCTTTCTTT. The rearrangement joins TRBV9 to TRBJ1-1, with TRBD1 identical over 8 bases. Trimming at V came to 4 bases and at J to 4 bases, leaving 6 bases not matched to a gene. Germline loops: CDR1 SGDLS, CDR2 YYNGEE. The CDR3 is 14 residues long.